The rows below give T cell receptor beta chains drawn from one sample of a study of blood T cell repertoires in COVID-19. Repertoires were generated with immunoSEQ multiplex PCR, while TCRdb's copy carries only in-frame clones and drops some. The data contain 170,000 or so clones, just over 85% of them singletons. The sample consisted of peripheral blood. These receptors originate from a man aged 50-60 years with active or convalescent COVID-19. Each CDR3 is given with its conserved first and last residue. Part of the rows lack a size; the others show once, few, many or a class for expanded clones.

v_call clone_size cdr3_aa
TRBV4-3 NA CASSQEVRGGTETQYF
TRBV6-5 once CASRGATGTDTQYF
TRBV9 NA CASSVGGDHTGELFF
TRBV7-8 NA CASSPGQGRGNTEAFF
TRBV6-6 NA CASSREGGSYNEQFF
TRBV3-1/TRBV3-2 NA CASSQDRLLYNEQFF
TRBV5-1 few CASSSEANTGELFF
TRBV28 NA CASRDPGQLFDYTF
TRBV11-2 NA CASSLGGLANEQFF
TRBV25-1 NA CASSGLAGGLSVYEQYF
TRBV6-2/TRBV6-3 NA CASSTQQQGGSTNEKLFF
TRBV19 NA CASSPGGLAGVLWEQYF
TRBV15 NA CATSRASGGADRETQYF
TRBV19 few CASSIAIRRVVEQYF
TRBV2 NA CASSEALLWGRDYYEQYF
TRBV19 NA CASPIPGLAVFEQYF
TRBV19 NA CASSIGGVNQPQHF
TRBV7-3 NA CASSVGLAGANEQFF
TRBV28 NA CASTNRDRRLSNQPQHF
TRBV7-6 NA CASSAQIQGAGNTIYF
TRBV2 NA CASKEQGVPQPQHF
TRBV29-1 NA CSVQGGTGVAGELFF
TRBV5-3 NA CARNVLRGKPPGNTIYF
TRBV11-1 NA CASSPKEGNTDTQYF
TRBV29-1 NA CSATEIAGEQYF
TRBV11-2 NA CASSLVGLAGVFYEQYF
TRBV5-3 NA CALPVGATEAFF
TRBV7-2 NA CASSLEWRDSYEQYF
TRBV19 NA CASSTRDRGHNQPQHF
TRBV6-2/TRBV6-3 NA CASSPGGHGTEAFF
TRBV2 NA CASGTSGSEWKETQYF
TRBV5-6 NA CASSMDRGPINQPQHF
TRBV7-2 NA CASSSPRLAADTQYF
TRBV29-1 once CSVEFGRGAVETQYF
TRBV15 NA CATSTSPTETQYF
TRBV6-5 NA CASSSRTSGIQETQYF
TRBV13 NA CASSLKRGGREQYF
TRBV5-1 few CASSLSAGNEQFF
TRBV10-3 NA CAISVASGGASDTQYF
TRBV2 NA CASSGLNQETQYF
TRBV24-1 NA CATSDSPVGAGANVLTF
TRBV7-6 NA CASSLGSGGNYEQYF
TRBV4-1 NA CASSQGRGLAGYEQYF
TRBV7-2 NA CASSSPSGVDTQYF
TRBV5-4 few CASSFDRRQETQYF
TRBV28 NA CASSLIGWQGSSYEQYF
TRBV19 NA CASSEDRVGYGNQPQHF
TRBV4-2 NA CASSQEGRGPYNEQFF
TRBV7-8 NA CASSPRDSSYGYTF
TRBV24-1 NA CATSDPPTGTKVGDTQYF
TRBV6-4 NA CASSDLVGSTQYF
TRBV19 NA CASRDSSIVGTGWRRTPLHF
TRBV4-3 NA CASSQDRGQGPPNEKLFF
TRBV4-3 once CASSQERTGDEQYF
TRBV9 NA CASSDGSGIVETQYF